The table lists the clone carrying this TCR beta chain with a few counts. The individuals who served as donors were healthy Caucasians living in Russia, aged about 6 to 95. These data come from a study of blood T cells in healthy people across ages. V was clipped by 0 bases and J by 4 bases, with 11 bases between them. CDR3 size: 15 residues. CDR1 is SGHRS, CDR2 YFSETQ, per germline. Together with a sample-barcoded 5' primer, a J-beta primer mix was included in a second PCR lasting about 7 to 11 cycles. TCRdb re-derived calls from the 5' RACE reads in MiXCR, one entry per CDR3 protein. Here the sample spans some 560,000 distinct CDR3 sequences, about 29% being singletons. This sample was also put to use in a study of T cells of mothers and their children. That source adds: In cDNA synthesis, all of the extracted RNA was used at 1.5 ug per 15 ul. Sample barcodes and 2-4 random nucleotides were added by the M1S primer of the second PCR. Reads obtained per mother exceeded 9.5 million TCR beta CDR3 reads, with a few million obtained per child.

This TCR came from a boy younger than 10 in good health. The rearrangement joins TRBV5-1 to TRBJ1-3; no clear D gene. The sample comprised blood. The CDR3 nucleotides are TGCGCCAGCAGCTTGGCCCCTGAGCACGGAAACACCATATATTTT. Its translation: CASSLAPEHGNTIYF.